What follows are 2 T cell receptor beta chains derived from one specimen sequenced in a study of glioma-infiltrating T cells after dendritic cell vaccination. Time point defined: after dendritic cell vaccination, including at tumor progression/relapse. TCRdb's table, derived via immunoSEQ multiplex PCR, lists solely in-frame clones and lacks some. Here the sample spans 20,000 to 30,000 clones, about 90% being singletons. This specimen was blood, taken after dendritic cell vaccination. The receptors here all came from a human donor with glioblastoma.

The rearrangement joins TRBV7-2 to TRBJ2-7; 9 bases match TRBD2. This CDR3 comprises 15 residues. Trimming removed 5 bases from V and 2 bases from J; junction bases left unmatched: 7. The germline V gene encodes CDR1 SGHTA and CDR2 FQGNSA. The CDR3 is CASSQASGVTYEQYF. The CDR3 DNA reads as TGTGCCAGCAGCCAGGCTAGCGGGGTGACCTACGAGCAGTACTTC.

V and J are TRBV7-9 and TRBJ2-5, with D possibly matching TRBD2 (7 bases). CDR3 length: 16 amino acids. Trimming removed 4 bases from V and 5 bases from J, with 20 bases in between. The V gene's germline CDR1 is SEHNR and CDR2 FQNEAQ (reference sequence). The CDR3 region has the DNA TGTGCCAGCAGCTCTGAGGGGCGGGGGCCGTGGGAGACCCAGTACTTC. Translated, it gives CASSSEGRGPWETQYF.